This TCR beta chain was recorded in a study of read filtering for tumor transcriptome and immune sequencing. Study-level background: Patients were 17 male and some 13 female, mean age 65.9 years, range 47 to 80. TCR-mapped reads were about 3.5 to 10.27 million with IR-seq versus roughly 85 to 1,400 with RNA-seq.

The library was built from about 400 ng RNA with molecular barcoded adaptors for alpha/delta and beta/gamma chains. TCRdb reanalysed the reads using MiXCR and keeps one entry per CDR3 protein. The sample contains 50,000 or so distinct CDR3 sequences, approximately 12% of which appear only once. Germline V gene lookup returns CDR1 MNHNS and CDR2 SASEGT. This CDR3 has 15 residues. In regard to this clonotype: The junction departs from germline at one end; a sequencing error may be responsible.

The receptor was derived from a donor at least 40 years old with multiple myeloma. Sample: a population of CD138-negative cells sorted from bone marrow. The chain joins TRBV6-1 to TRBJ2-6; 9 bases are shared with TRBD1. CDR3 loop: CASRTQGAGASVPTF. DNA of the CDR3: TGTGCCAGCAGGACACAGGGGGCTGGGGCCAGCGTCCCGACTTTC.